These 27 T cell receptor beta chains share one sample of origin, sequenced in a study of graft-versus-host responses after intestinal transplantation. Only in-frame clones appear in the TCRdb table, and some are missing; sequencing was by immunoSEQ multiplex PCR. This sample has almost 70,000 clones, with 80% to 95% found just once. Sequenced material: bone marrow, taken around 730 days after intestinal transplantation. The origin of the receptors is a human patient who received an intestinal transplant, so some T cells may come from the graft donor.

The count of this clone is one. This chain uses TRBV4-1 with TRBJ2-7, with 11 positions matching TRBD2. The CDR3 length is 17 residues. The germline V gene has CDR1 MGHRA and CDR2 YSYEKL. J lost 3 bases, V lost 3 bases, and 10 bases had no gene match. CDR3 in amino acids: CASSQETLAGGIYEQYF. In DNA form, the CDR3 reads TGCGCCAGCAGCCAGGAAACTCTAGCGGGGGGTATCTACGAGCAGTACTTC.

This clone occurred once. This chain links TRBV18 with TRBJ2-5, with D perhaps assigned TRBD1 or TRBD2 (5 bases each). The CDR3 runs to 15 residues. Trimming took 2 bases from V and 1 from J, leaving 11 bases between them. Germline assignment: CDR1 KGHSH and CDR2 LQKENI. Written as DNA, the CDR3 is TGTGCCAGCTCACCAATTGGGGGTTTCCAAGAGACCCAGTACTTC. Translating it yields CASSPIGGFQETQYF.

The chain has TRBV12-5 and TRBJ2-7; possibly TRBD2 for D (6 bases). The CDR3 runs to 15 residues. Trimming took off 6 bases at V and 4 bases at J, with 19 bases between the two ends. Germline-derived CDR1 and CDR2 are LGHNT and FRNRAP. The CDR3 bases are TGTGCTAGTGGACGTCCCGCCGGGACTTATTACGAGCAGTACTTC. Translation: CASGRPAGTYYEQYF.

This chain uses TRBV5-1 with TRBJ1-2; D unclear. Germline V gene sequence: CDR1 SGHRS, CDR2 YFSETQ. The CDR3 is 12 residues long. V dropped 2 bases and J dropped 0 bases, with 2 bases sitting between them. This chain's CDR3 is CASSLANYGYTF. CDR3 nucleotide sequence: TGCGCCAGCAGCTTAGCTAACTATGGCTACACCTTC.

The chain carries TRBV18 and TRBJ2-3, with a possible D match to TRBD2 (6 bases). Trimming took off 0 bases at V and 0 bases at J, with 7 bases between the two ends. Germline-derived CDR1 and CDR2 are KGHSH and LQKENI. CDR3 size: 15 residues. The CDR3, as DNA: TGTGCCAGCTCACCACCTCTAGCGAGCACAGATACGCAGTATTTT. This encodes CASSPPLASTDTQYF.

This chain joins TRBV18 and TRBJ2-7; either TRBD1 or TRBD2 may supply D (5 bases each). There are 16 residues in the CDR3. V lost 0 bases to trimming and J lost 4 bases, with 16 bases between them. Germline CDR1 is KGHSH and CDR2 is LQKENI. CDR3: CASSPPRDRPLYEQYF. The CDR3 bases are TGTGCCAGCTCACCACCTCGGGACCGTCCTCTTTACGAGCAGTACTTC.

The V and J genes are TRBV9 and TRBJ2-3; D is undetermined. This CDR3 spans 15 amino acids. Trimming pared 0 bases from V and 0 bases from J, leaving 8 bases between. The germline V gene encodes CDR1 SGDLS and CDR2 YYNGEE. The CDR3, as DNA: TGTGCCAGCAGCGTAGCCGCGCTCAGCACAGATACGCAGTATTTT. Translating gives CASSVAALSTDTQYF.

The CDR3 DNA follows: TGTGCCAGCAGCTTAACCCGGGTCCGTCGCACCGGGGAGCTGTTTTTT. Protein: CASSLTRVRRTGELFF. The chain carries TRBV7-3 and TRBJ2-2; D is uncertain. This CDR3 contains 16 residues. Looked up from germline, CDR1 is SGHTA and CDR2 is FQGTGA. V lost 0 bases to trimming and J lost 4 bases, with 12 bases between them.

The rearrangement uses TRBV11-2 and TRBJ1-2; maybe TRBD1 (5 bases). Trimming stripped 1 base from V and 6 bases from J, with 9 bases between. The germline CDR1 and CDR2 sequences are SGHAT and FQNNGV. CDR3 size: 13 residues. The CDR3 DNA sequence: TGTGCCAGCAGCTTAGGTCCAGGGAATGGCTACACCTTC. The encoded protein is CASSLGPGNGYTF.

The gene calls are TRBV25-1 and TRBJ2-5; no reliable D call. CDR3 length: 15 residues. Trimming left V 0 bases short and J 5 bases short, with 13 bases between. Germline loops: CDR1 MGHDK, CDR2 SYGVNS. Here the CDR3 reads CASSEYGLGRETQYF. The CDR3, as DNA: TGTGCCAGCAGTGAATACGGCTTGGGCCGGGAGACCCAGTACTTC.

V gene TRBV13 combines with J gene TRBJ1-4; D remains unclear. The CDR3 sequence is 13 residues long. Per the germline V gene, CDR1 is PRHDT and CDR2 is FYEKMQ (reference sequence). The ends were cut back, 5 bases at V and 0 bases at J, with 4 bases in the middle. The CDR3 region is CASSTPTNEKLFF. DNA for the CDR3: TGTGCCAGCAGCACTCCAACTAATGAAAAACTGTTTTTT.

By frequency in the sample, this clone is medium-sized. The V call is TRBV6-6, the J call TRBJ1-1; D is unresolved. Germline CDR1 reads MNHNY; CDR2 reads SVGAGI (reference sequence). There are 12 residues in the CDR3. Trimming cost V 3 bases and J 5 bases, with 7 bases left between them. DNA of the CDR3: TGTGCCAGCAGTTATGGTCGAACTGAAGCTTTCTTT. Its protein product is CASSYGRTEAFF.

V is TRBV2 and J is TRBJ1-2; D gene unclear. V was cut by 1 base and J by 8 bases, with 11 bases left in between. CDR3 size: 13 residues. Germline CDR1 SNHLY, CDR2 FYNNEI. CDR3 sequence: CASSEVSPGGYTF. The CDR3 DNA reads TGTGCCAGCAGTGAAGTCAGCCCCGGGGGCTACACCTTC. The whole variable domain, remainder taken from reference TRBV2 and TRBJ1-2, is EPEVTQTPSHQVTQMGQEVILRCVPISNHLYFYWYRQILGQKVEFLVSFYNNEISEKSEIFDDQFSVERPDGSNFTLKIRSTKLEDSAMYFCASSEVSPGGYTFGSGTRLTVV.

This rearrangement joins TRBV6-5 to TRBJ1-4; no clear D. The CDR3 covers 15 residues. Trimming shortened V by 3 bases and J by 0 bases, and 8 bases separated the two germline ends. Looked up from germline, CDR1 is MNHEY and CDR2 is SVGAGI. DNA for the CDR3: TGTGCCAGCAGTTATTCGCAGGCAACTAATGAAAAACTGTTTTTT. This translates into CASSYSQATNEKLFF.

The chain employs TRBV19 and TRBJ2-2, with D hard to call. This CDR3 has 15 residues. The germline gives CDR1 LNHDA, CDR2 SQIVND (reference sequence). V lost 1 base and J 1 base, leaving 7 bases between the germline ends. The CDR3 loop is CASSIGAGNTGELFF. In DNA form, the CDR3 reads TGTGCCAGTAGTATAGGGGCAGGGAACACCGGGGAGCTGTTTTTT.

The chain has TRBV29-1 and TRBJ2-7; TRBD2 matches at 10 bases. Germline V gene sequence: CDR1 SQVTM, CDR2 ANQGSEA. The V gene end was trimmed by 2 bases and the J gene end by 2 bases; junction bases not matched to a gene: 9. CDR3 size: 16 residues. The CDR3: CSVELAGVRRTYEQYF. As DNA, the CDR3 is TGCAGCGTTGAACTAGCGGGAGTCAGGCGAACCTACGAGCAGTACTTC.

The rearrangement links TRBV7-6 to TRBJ1-2, with a weak D call TRBD1 (5 bases). The V gene lost 1 base and the J gene lost 6 bases, with 12 bases spanning the gap. The CDR3 is made up of 14 amino acids. In germline, CDR1 is SGHVS, CDR2 FNYEAQ. In DNA form, the CDR3 reads TGTGCCAGCAGCTTAGACTCCAGGGCGGATGGCTACACCTTC. Translating gives CASSLDSRADGYTF.

This clone occurred once. CDR3 amino acids: CASSEARGSEAFF. Written as DNA, the CDR3 is TGCGCCAGCAGTGAGGCACGGGGGTCTGAAGCTTTCTTT. This chain uses TRBV10-1 with TRBJ1-1, with TRBD1 as a possible D gene (5 bases). The CDR3 spans 13 residues. The germline V gene has CDR1 WNHNN and CDR2 SYGVQD (reference sequence). The V end lost 2 bases, the J end lost 6 bases, and 10 bases lay between the germline ends.

The rearrangement uses TRBV29-1 and TRBJ2-3, with 11 bases aligning to TRBD2. The germline V gene has CDR1 SQVTM and CDR2 ANQGSEA. Unmatched junction bases numbered 5, after V lost 6 bases and J lost 0 bases. The CDR3 spans 15 residues. CDR3 amino acids: CSVGTSGISTDTQYF. The CDR3 DNA sequence: TGCAGCGTCGGGACTAGCGGAATTAGCACAGATACGCAGTATTTT.

The genes are TRBV30 and TRBJ1-4, with D tentatively TRBD1 (5 bases). In germline, CDR1 is GTSNPN, CDR2 SVGIG (reference sequence). V lost 0 bases and J 0 bases, leaving 8 bases between the germline ends. The CDR3 covers 15 residues. CDR3 loop: CAWSVEGATNEKLFF. CDR3 coding DNA: TGTGCCTGGAGTGTGGAAGGGGCAACTAATGAAAAACTGTTTTTT. Looking up the rest from reference TRBV30 and TRBJ1-4 gives the full variable domain: SQTIHQWPATLVQPVGSPLSLECTVEGTSNPNLYWYRQAAGRGLQLLFYSVGIGQISSEVPQNLSASRPQDRQFILSSKKLLLSDSGFYLCAWSVEGATNEKLFFGSGTQLSVL.

The chain carries TRBV5-1 and TRBJ1-5; 8 bases are a match to TRBD1. V dropped 4 bases and J dropped 4; count of bases not matched to a gene: 4. Germline lookup yields CDR1 SGHRS and CDR2 YFSETQ. The CDR3 is 14 residues long. The CDR3 coding sequence is TGCGCCAGCAGCAGCGGACAGGGTAATCAGCCCCAGCATTTT. It specifies CASSSGQGNQPQHF.

Notes on this clone: An end of the junction differs from the germline gene, which may be a read error. V gene TRBV19 combines with J gene TRBJ1-1; D is perhaps TRBD1 (6 bases). This CDR3 spans 19 amino acids. Germline loops: CDR1 LNHDA, CDR2 SQIVND (reference sequence). CDR3 loop: CASSTLPVQGREWNAEAFF. The CDR3 DNA is TGTGCCAGTAGTACCCTTCCGGTGCAGGGGCGAGAGTGGAACGCTGAAGCTTTCTTT.

V is TRBV7-6 and J is TRBJ2-5; TRBD2 matches at 9 bases. J gave up 0 bases and V 3 bases, and 5 bases lay outside the gene matches. This CDR3 region has 16 residues. Germline lookup yields CDR1 SGHVS and CDR2 FNYEAQ. CDR3 in amino acids: CASSFPSGANQETQYF. CDR3 DNA: TGTGCCAGCAGCTTTCCTAGCGGGGCGAACCAAGAGACCCAGTACTTC. The variable domain in full, with the rest retrieved from reference TRBV7-6 and TRBJ2-5, is GAGVSQSPRYKVTKRGQDVALRCDPISGHVSLYWYRQALGQGPEFLTYFNYEAQQDKSGLPNDRFSAERPEGSISTLTIQRTEQRDSAMYRCASSFPSGANQETQYFGPGTRLLVL.

CDR3 protein: CASSYGTSGGADTQYF. Here the CDR3 DNA reads TGTGCCAGCAGCTACGGGACTAGCGGGGGGGCAGATACGCAGTATTTT. The J gene is TRBJ2-3, the V gene TRBV6-6; 16 bases map to TRBD2. The V gene's germline CDR1 is MNHNY and CDR2 SVGAGI (reference sequence). The ends lost 6 bases at V and 4 bases at J; junction bases unmatched: 4. The CDR3 spans 16 residues.

V gene TRBV7-6 combines with J gene TRBJ2-5; TRBD1 agrees at 7 bases. CDR3 length equals 13 residues. V lost 5 bases and J lost 3; bases outside the gene matches: 3. Per the germline V gene, CDR1 is SGHVS and CDR2 is FNYEAQ. The CDR3 coding sequence is TGTGCCAGCAGCAGAGACAGGGAAGAGACCCAGTACTTC. Its protein product is CASSRDREETQYF.

The chain is built from TRBV14 and TRBJ2-6; D is unclear. Trimming took 2 bases from V and 1 from J, leaving 18 bases between them. The CDR3 loop spans 19 amino acids. Germline values: CDR1 SGHDN, CDR2 FVKESK. CDR3 amino acids: CASSQYLRPAESGANVLTF. The CDR3 nucleotides read TGTGCCAGCAGCCAATATTTAAGACCAGCCGAGTCTGGGGCCAACGTCCTGACTTTC.

On this clone itself: The identical CDR3 is also encoded by other nucleotide sequences in the sample. V usage is TRBV27 and J usage is TRBJ2-7, with a possible D match to TRBD2 (5 bases). V lost 3 bases, J lost 3 bases, and 9 bases lay in between. From germline, CDR1 is MNHEY and CDR2 SMNVEV (reference sequence). The CDR3 consists of 13 residues. The CDR3 spells CASSFSGIYEQYF. For the CDR3, the DNA is TGTGCCAGCAGTTTCTCCGGGATCTACGAGCAGTACTTC.